This is a list of T cell receptor beta chains from one sample in a study of blood T cell repertoires in COVID-19. Libraries were prepared by immunoSEQ multiplex PCR; TCRdb keeps only in-frame clonotypes and omits some of them. This table holds over 120,000 clones, 81% found once. The sample was peripheral blood. These receptors came from a human donor in a cohort sampled during active COVID-19. CDR3s include the opening cysteine and the closing phenylalanine or tryptophan. D genes are given only for firm matches. Not every row has a clone size; where given, it reads once, few, many or a size class.

>TRBV28|-|TRBJ2-1|TRBD1
TGTGCCAGCAGTTCCTACAGGGGAGAATGGAATGAGCAGTTCTTC
CASSSYRGEWNEQFF
>TRBV6-5|-|TRBJ2-7|-
TGTGCCAGCAGTTTCGGACAGTCCTACGAGCAGTACTTC
CASSFGQSYEQYF
>TRBV28|-|TRBJ1-3|-
TGTGCCAGCAGTACGCCCGGCAGGGGCTCTGGAAACACCATATATTTT
CASSTPGRGSGNTIYF
>TRBV15|-|TRBJ2-5|-
TGTGCCACCAGCAGAGATCGAGAGACCCAGTACTTC
CATSRDRETQYF
>TRBV2|-|TRBJ2-2|-
TGTGCCAGCAGTGAAACTAGTGGAGTACTCGGTTCAGGCACCGGGGAGCTGTTTTTT
CASSETSGVLGSGTGELFF
>TRBV6-6|-|TRBJ2-7|TRBD1
TGTGCCAGCAGTTGGACAGGGGGGAAGTTCGCGCAGTACTTC
CASSWTGGKFAQYF
>TRBV11-2|once|TRBJ1-1|-
TGTGCCAGCAGCGCGCGGGCACAGCACCTCGGGAGAGCTTTCTTT
CASSARAQHLGRAFF
>TRBV7-2|-|TRBJ1-3|TRBD1
TGTGCCAGCAGCTTCGGACAGGGTGTAATGAACACCATATATTTT
CASSFGQGVMNTIYF
>TRBV19|-|TRBJ2-3|-
TGTGCCAGTAGTATAGGTTCTCGAGGTTACACAGATACGCAGTATTTT
CASSIGSRGYTDTQYF
>TRBV5-4|-|TRBJ2-1|-
TGTGCCAGCAGCCTGGACAGATACAATGAGCAGTTCTTC
CASSLDRYNEQFF
>TRBV5-5|-|TRBJ1-1|-
TGTGCCAGCAGCTTGGCTTCTCGAACGGTAGCTTTCTTT
CASSLASRTVAFF
>TRBV7-9|-|TRBJ1-4|-
TGTGCCAGCAGCCCAAACAGGGATTCTAATGAAAAACTGTTTTTT
CASSPNRDSNEKLFF
>TRBV15|-|TRBJ2-1|TRBD2
TGTGCCACCAGCAGAGCACCTAGCGGGGGAAGTAACAATGAGCAGTTCTTC
CATSRAPSGGSNNEQFF
>TRBV19|-|TRBJ2-3|TRBD1
TGTGCCAGTAGTATCTCACAGGGGGACACGCAGTATTTT
CASSISQGDTQYF
>TRBV18|-|TRBJ1-2|-
TGTGCCAGCCGGAACACAGCTACTAACTATGGCTACACCTTC
CASRNTATNYGYTF
>TRBV19|-|TRBJ1-1|TRBD1
TGTGCCAGTAGGCGGACAGGTTTCTCCGGGAACACTGAAGCTTTCTTT
CASRRTGFSGNTEAFF
>TRBV5-8|-|TRBJ2-1|TRBD2
TGTGCCAGCAGCTTCGGGCTAGCGGGAGGCAATGAGCAGTTCTTC
CASSFGLAGGNEQFF
>TRBV5-1|-|TRBJ2-3|-
TGCGCCAGCAGCTTGGTTTCCCACCCGCTAGAACACACAGATACGCAGTATTTT
CASSLVSHPLEHTDTQYF
>TRBV28|-|TRBJ2-7|TRBD1
TGTGCCAGCAGTTTATGGGACAGGGGGCGAGGCGAGCAGTACTTC
CASSLWDRGRGEQYF
>TRBV2|-|TRBJ2-7|-
TGTGCCAGCTATGAAGGGGGGCTAAGGTGGGAGCAGTACTTC
CASYEGGLRWEQYF
>TRBV18|-|TRBJ1-1|-
TGTGCCAGCTCACCACTAGCAGGGGAGAACACTGAAGCTTTCTTT
CASSPLAGENTEAFF
>TRBV18|-|TRBJ1-1|TRBD1
TGTGCCAGCTCGCCACAGGGGGCGCGAACTGAAGCTTTCTTT
CASSPQGARTEAFF
>TRBV4-2|-|TRBJ1-2|-
TGTGCCAGCAGCCCAGGCGACAGAAGCTATGGCTACACCTTC
CASSPGDRSYGYTF
>TRBV5-6|-|TRBJ1-3|-
TGTGCCAGCAGCTTGGGGCCAAGCTCTGGAAACACCATATATTTT
CASSLGPSSGNTIYF
>TRBV7-8|-|TRBJ1-2|-
TGTGCCAGCAGTCCCGGCGGCAGGGTGGGCTATGGCTACACCTTC
CASSPGGRVGYGYTF
>TRBV11-2|-|TRBJ2-1|TRBD2
TGTGCCAGCAGCACCGGTGGACTAGTCAATGAGCAGTTCTTC
CASSTGGLVNEQFF
>TRBV4-1|-|TRBJ2-1|TRBD2
TGCGCCAGCAGCCTCTTAGCGGGAGGGGGAAATGAGCAGTTCTTC
CASSLLAGGGNEQFF
>TRBV11-1|once|TRBJ2-7|-
TGTGCCAGCAGCTTAGGGACGGGAGAGCAGTACTTC
CASSLGTGEQYF
>TRBV27|once|TRBJ2-2|TRBD2
TGTGCCAGCAGTATCCGGGGGACTAGCAATTCCGGGGAGCTGTTTTTT
CASSIRGTSNSGELFF
>TRBV25-1|-|TRBJ2-5|-
TGTGCCAGCAGTGACCGCTCAGCCTCCGGGGATACCCAGTACTTC
CASSDRSASGDTQYF
>TRBV29-1|-|TRBJ1-5|-
TGCAGCGTTGTGAGCGAGCAAGGGCCCCAGCATTTT
CSVVSEQGPQHF
>TRBV7-2|-|TRBJ2-7|-
TGTGCCAGCAGCCAAAAGCGGGCCCCACACTACGAGCAGTACTTC
CASSQKRAPHYEQYF
>TRBV3-1/TRBV3-2|-|TRBJ2-3|-
TGTGCCAGCAGCCAACTAGCCCGTGAGATGGATACGCAGTATTTT
CASSQLAREMDTQYF
>TRBV27|-|TRBJ2-7|TRBD2
TGTGCCAGCAGTCCGCGGGACTACCTCTACGAGCAGTACTTC
CASSPRDYLYEQYF
>TRBV28|-|TRBJ1-3|-
TGTGCCAGCAGTTTAGTTCTGAGCTCTGGAAACACCATATATTTT
CASSLVLSSGNTIYF
>TRBV7-8|few|TRBJ1-3|TRBD1
TGTGCCAGCAGCTCCAGGGGGCGGCTCAACTCTGGAAACACCATATATTTT
CASSSRGRLNSGNTIYF
>TRBV7-8|once|TRBJ2-7|-
TGTGCCAGCAGCCACCCTTATGAGGATAGGATCTCCTACGAGCAGTACTTC
CASSHPYEDRISYEQYF
>TRBV28|-|TRBJ2-7|-
TGTGCCAGCAGTTTGCTTACGGGTCGCTACGAGCAGTACTTC
CASSLLTGRYEQYF
>TRBV27|-|TRBJ1-2|-
TGTGCCAGCAGTTTAATGATCCACCCTCCCGAGGGCTACACCTTC
CASSLMIHPPEGYTF
>TRBV2|once|TRBJ1-4|-
TGTGCCAGCACAGGTGGAAAACTGTTTTTT
CASTGGKLFF
>TRBV15|few|TRBJ1-2|-
TGTGCCACCAGCAGAGATCGGTACTATGGCTACACCTTC
CATSRDRYYGYTF
>TRBV5-5|-|TRBJ2-3|TRBD1
TGTGCCAGCAGCTTGACCGGGACAGGGTCTGCGCAGTATTTT
CASSLTGTGSAQYF